The T cell receptor beta chain under discussion was sequenced for a study of T cells after yellow fever vaccination. This clonotype was seen more than once but under ten times. Antigen specificity is unknown. Each CDR3 protein is one row after TCRdb ran MiXCR on the 5' RACE reads. The sample has hundreds of thousands of distinct CDR3 sequences, approximately 12% seen once; the top ten hold more than 3%. Whole-study results and caveats: Clonotype sharing between CD4 and CD8 compartments was small.

CDR3 length: 14 amino acids. Between the trimmed V and J ends, which lost 4 bases and 4 bases, there was a span of 13 bases. Germline lookup yields CDR1 SGHTA and CDR2 FQGNSA. The clonotype comes from a man aged 18-30 years who received the YFV17D yellow fever vaccine. Source: CD4+ T cells sorted from PBMCs, taken 15 days after the yellow fever booster vaccination. The chain recombines TRBV7-2 with TRBJ2-5, with D possibly being TRBD2 (5 bases). The CDR3 DNA reads TGTGCCAGCAGCTCGCAGGTTGGGAGAGAGACCCAGTACTTC. Translating gives CASSSQVGRETQYF.